The sequence of this T cell receptor (beta chain) was determined in a study of monozygotic twins with inflammatory bowel disease. Germline V gene sequence: CDR1 MGHDK, CDR2 SYGVNS. This CDR3 is built from 16 residues. TCRdb reprocessed the 5' RACE reads and reports one entry per CDR3 protein, with no DNA. This sample's table reports about 450,000 distinct CDR3 sequences. The receptor's source is a human donor with ulcerative colitis or Crohn's disease, or a healthy co-twin of an affected twin (not recorded which). The V and J genes are TRBV25-1 and TRBJ1-4; TCRdb designates TRBD1, a call that cannot be tested without DNA. Sequenced: blood. The CDR3 region is CASSENPGTGGSKLFF.